The clone carrying this T cell receptor beta chain showed up many times. This specimen comes from a study of early T cells in non-severe SARS-CoV-2 infection. Overall study: Chains from this unsorted whole-blood bulk RNA could not be paired.

Germline CDR1 is MNHEY and CDR2 is SVGEGT. V lost 1 base and J 0 bases, leaving 13 bases between the germline ends. The CDR3 has 16 amino acids. Individual cDNA molecules each received unique molecular identifiers attached to them. TCRdb fed the 5' RACE reads into MiXCR, producing one record per CDR3 protein. The sample records some 26,000 distinct CDR3 sequences, less than 4.5% being singletons. Sequencing input: whole blood. V and J are TRBV6-2 or TRBV6-3 and TRBJ2-7, with D perhaps TRBD1 (5 bases). The sequence was collected from an adult who was a healthcare worker with PCR-confirmed SARS-CoV-2 infection or an uninfected control (not recorded which). The CDR3 DNA reads TGTGCCAGCAGTTACTTCTCCGGCAGGGCCTCCTACGAGCAGTACTTC. It encodes CASSYFSGRASYEQYF.